Listed below are T cell receptor beta chains from one sample, sequenced in a study of blood T cells in healthy people across ages. TCRdb re-called the 5' RACE reads with MiXCR, one entry per CDR3 protein. The table has approximately 1.5 million distinct CDR3 sequences, almost 35% seen once. The sample was blood. These receptors all come from a woman aged 25 to 39 in good health. CDR3s include the opening cysteine and the closing phenylalanine or tryptophan. Fields, in order: CDR3 protein, CDR3 DNA, V gene, J gene, D gene, clone size. A D gene is named only where the DNA matches it firmly. A row's size may be missing; if present it is once, few, many or a size class.

CDR3: CSAINPLSGANVLTF
DNA: TGCAGTGCTATCAATCCGCTCTCTGGGGCCAACGTCCTGACTTTC
V: TRBV20-1
J: TRBJ2-6
D: NA
size: NA

CDR3: CSAPRQTRDPEIQPQHF
DNA: TGCAGTGCTCCTCGACAGACCCGGGACCCCGAGATCCAGCCCCAGCATTTT
V: TRBV20-1
J: TRBJ1-5
D: NA
size: many

CDR3: CASSLRPAVTQPQHF
DNA: TGTGCCAGCAGTTTACGGCCAGCGGTCACTCAGCCCCAGCATTTT
V: TRBV27
J: TRBJ1-5
D: NA
size: NA

CDR3: CASSLDTDRGDYNEQFF
DNA: TGTGCCAGCAGCTTAGATACGGACAGGGGGGACTACAATGAGCAGTTCTTC
V: TRBV13
J: TRBJ2-1
D: TRBD1
size: NA

CDR3: CASSQDQESGRYNEQFF
DNA: TGCGCCAGCAGCCAAGATCAAGAAAGCGGGCGATACAATGAGCAGTTCTTC
V: TRBV4-1
J: TRBJ2-1
D: NA
size: NA

CDR3: CASLAGGSDTQYF
DNA: TGTGCCAGCCTAGCGGGAGGGTCAGATACGCAGTATTTT
V: TRBV27
J: TRBJ2-3
D: TRBD2
size: few

CDR3: CASSVLNSNQPQHF
DNA: TGTGCCAGCAGCGTCCTAAATAGCAATCAGCCCCAGCATTTT
V: TRBV9
J: TRBJ1-5
D: NA
size: few

CDR3: CAISESEGVYEQYF
DNA: TGTGCCATCAGTGAGTCCGAGGGTGTCTACGAGCAGTACTTC
V: TRBV10-3
J: TRBJ2-7
D: NA
size: few

CDR3: CASSPPAHEGTAYNEQFF
DNA: TGTGCCAGCAGCCCTCCCGCCCATGAGGGGACTGCCTACAATGAGCAGTTCTTC
V: TRBV7-9
J: TRBJ2-1
D: NA
size: NA

CDR3: CASSVDGTPNTEAFF
DNA: TGTGCCAGCAGCGTAGATGGGACACCTAACACTGAAGCTTTCTTT
V: TRBV9
J: TRBJ1-1
D: NA
size: NA

CDR3: CSAALWGTETQYF
DNA: TGCAGTGCTGCCCTCTGGGGAACGGAGACCCAGTACTTC
V: TRBV20-1
J: TRBJ2-5
D: NA
size: NA

CDR3: CASSPKSGSTYNEQFF
DNA: TGCGCCAGCAGCCCAAAAAGCGGGAGTACCTACAATGAGCAGTTCTTC
V: TRBV5-1
J: TRBJ2-1
D: TRBD2
size: few

CDR3: CASSQDATRETQYF
DNA: TGCGCCAGCAGCCAAGATGCCACGCGGGAGACCCAGTACTTC
V: TRBV4-1
J: TRBJ2-5
D: NA
size: few

CDR3: CASRRLAANTGELFF
DNA: TGTGCCAGCAGGCGACTAGCGGCGAACACCGGGGAGCTGTTTTTT
V: TRBV27
J: TRBJ2-2
D: TRBD2
size: NA

CDR3: CASSLVRPTDTQYF
DNA: TGTGCCAGCAGCTTAGTACGCCCCACAGATACGCAGTATTTT
V: TRBV7-2
J: TRBJ2-3
D: NA
size: few

CDR3: CSAREGGPKTGFYGYTF
DNA: TGCAGTGCTAGAGAGGGGGGCCCCAAAACGGGATTTTATGGCTACACCTTC
V: TRBV20-1
J: TRBJ1-2
D: NA
size: NA

CDR3: CASSPGRESYEQYF
DNA: TGTGCCAGCTCACCCGGCAGGGAGTCCTACGAGCAGTACTTC
V: TRBV18
J: TRBJ2-7
D: NA
size: few

CDR3: CASSLVDDNSPLHF
DNA: TGCGCCAGCAGCCTGGTTGATGATAATTCACCCCTCCACTTT
V: TRBV5-1
J: TRBJ1-6
D: NA
size: NA

CDR3: CASSLGTAYFTDTQYF
DNA: TGCGCCAGCAGCTTGGGAACAGCTTATTTCACAGATACGCAGTATTTT
V: TRBV5-1
J: TRBJ2-3
D: NA
size: NA

CDR3: CASRAGNTEAFF
DNA: TGCGCCAGCAGAGCGGGGAACACTGAAGCTTTCTTT
V: TRBV5-1
J: TRBJ1-1
D: NA
size: NA